This TCR beta chain was profiled in a study of blood T cell repertoires in COVID-19. Trimming cost V 8 bases and J 10 bases, with 9 bases left between them. Germline lookup yields CDR1 LNHDA and CDR2 SQIVND (reference sequence). The CDR3 loop spans 10 amino acids. TCRdb's copy holds only in-frame clones and misses some; the assay was immunoSEQ multiplex PCR. The sample lists about 68,000 clones, about 82% seen once, with around 4% in the top ten. The clonotype comes from a man aged 45-60 years with acute or convalescent COVID-19. The genes are TRBV19 and TRBJ2-1; a weak D match, TRBD2 (5 bases). The material sequenced was peripheral blood. CDR3 DNA sequence: TGTGCCAGTGGACTCAGGGAGCAGTTCTTC. As protein: CASGLREQFF.